The source of this T cell receptor (beta chain) is a study of T cells expressing NK-cell markers. Across the study: It was sorted CD3+CD56-NKG2C+, CD3+CD56+NKG2C- and CD3+CD56+NKG2C+ T cells that provided the TCR beta repertoires. Among the eight sequenced donors, seven tested HCMV-seropositive and one tested seronegative.

Germline CDR1 DFQATT, CDR2 SNEGSKA (reference sequence). The CDR3 is 14 amino acids. The study's findings and limits: Dominance of the CD3+CD56-NKG2C+ fraction by these clonotypes also held in a few donors.

With regard to this clonotype: The antigen remains undetermined.

TCR beta cDNA was made by 5'RACE template switching with UMIs. TCRdb derives one entry per CDR3 protein from the 5' RACE reads, leaving out DNA. With hundreds of thousands of distinct CDR3 sequences in the sample, the ten largest clones hold 4% to 4.5%. The sequenced material came from blood T cells: a sorted CD56 or NKG2C T cell subset, CD4+ or CD8+ T cells, or bulk PBMC T cells (not recorded which). The J gene is TRBJ1-6, the V gene TRBV20-1; checking the TCRdb D call of TRBD1 is not possible without DNA. This TCR derives from a woman aged 18-70 years in good health. The chain's CDR3 is CSASTHRGNSPLHF.